The clone carrying this TCR beta chain came up once. Produced via immunoSEQ multiplex PCR; TCRdb's table is partial and in-frame only. The sample carries under 1 million clones, approximately 92% recorded once. Naive CD8 populations comprised CD45RO-negative cells positively selected for CCR7, excluding terminally differentiated effector memory CD45RA+ cells. Germline CDR1 ENHRY, CDR2 SYGVKD. J gave up 5 bases and V 3 bases, and 3 bases lay outside the gene matches. There are 14 residues in the CDR3. This entry is derived from a study of shared clonotypes between healthy human individuals. This TCR derives from a man aged 25 to 40 in good health. This chain joins TRBV10-3 and TRBJ2-7; TRBD1 matches 11 bases. Sequencing input: naive CD8+ T cells sorted from blood. The CDR3 loop reads CAISDGTGGHEQYF. CDR3 in DNA: TGTGCCATCAGTGACGGGACAGGGGGTCACGAGCAGTACTTC.